The 18 T cell receptor beta chains in this list originate from one sample, sequenced in a study of T cell repertoires in cytomegalovirus infection. One entry per CDR3 protein results from TCRdb running MiXCR on the reads. Of about 530,000 distinct CDR3 sequences listed, about 30% are singletons. Sequencing used PBMCs. All receptors come from a human donor in good health (CMV status not recorded). Some clones in this sample may be carry-over from other donors' samples.

The chain is built from TRBV7-2 and TRBJ2-6; D is unresolved. Trimming took off 2 bases at V and 0 bases at J, with 5 bases between the two ends. The CDR3 runs to 15 residues. Germline CDR1 SGHTA, CDR2 FQGNSA. CDR3 DNA sequence: TGTGCCAGCAGCTTACAGCACTCTGGGGCCAACGTCCTGACTTTC. As protein: CASSLQHSGANVLTF.

This clonotype was seen ten or more times. The rearrangement uses TRBV5-1 and TRBJ2-1, with 10 bases aligning to TRBD2. The CDR3 contains 14 residues. Germline values: CDR1 SGHRS, CDR2 YFSETQ. V trimming: 6 bases; J trimming: 6 bases; junction bases outside the gene matches: 6. The CDR3 reads CASTLAGEANEQFF. CDR3 in DNA: TGCGCCAGCACGCTAGCGGGAGAGGCCAATGAGCAGTTCTTC.

This clonotype was seen many times. This rearrangement joins TRBV7-2 to TRBJ1-1; D uncertain. The CDR3 totals 13 residues. Trimming cost V 3 bases and J 1 base, with 6 bases left between them. CDR1 is SGHTA, CDR2 FQGNSA, per germline. CDR3 sequence (DNA): TGTGCCAGCAGCTTCTCCCAGAACACTGAAGCTTTCTTT. Translation gives CASSFSQNTEAFF.

There are a few counts of this clonotype. The rearrangement uses TRBV7-7 and TRBJ2-7, with a tentative D call TRBD2 (5 bases). In germline, CDR1 is SSHAT, CDR2 FNYEAQ (reference sequence). This CDR3 comprises 13 residues. V lost 3 bases, J lost 3 bases, and 9 bases lay in between. The CDR3 DNA reads TGTGCCAGCAGCTTTGGGAGCGACTACGAGCAGTACTTC. Translation: CASSFGSDYEQYF.

The rearrangement joins TRBV5-1 to TRBJ2-2; no clear D. The CDR3 contains 15 residues. V was shortened by 7 bases and J by 1 base, with 14 bases between the two germline ends. The germline CDR1 and CDR2 sequences are SGHRS and YFSETQ. CDR3 in DNA: TGCGCCAGCTCAAACAGAGATTTGAACACCGGGGAGCTGTTTTTT. Its translation: CASSNRDLNTGELFF.

V and J are TRBV7-4 and TRBJ1-3, with D possibly matching TRBD1 (6 bases). Per the germline V gene, CDR1 is SGHVT and CDR2 is SQSDAQ. The V and J ends lost 3 bases and 0 bases respectively, with 15 bases between them. This CDR3 is built from 17 residues. The CDR3 reads CASSFLQGASSGNTIYF. The CDR3, as DNA: TGTGCCAGCAGCTTCCTACAGGGAGCCTCCTCTGGAAACACCATATATTTT.

This clonotype was found a few times. The chain has TRBV29-1 and TRBJ1-5, with D possibly being TRBD1 (6 bases). Trimming took 7 bases from V and 2 from J, leaving 15 bases between them. CDR1 and CDR2 (germline): SQVTM, ANQGSEA. This CDR3 comprises 14 residues. The CDR3 DNA is TGCAGCGCGGCCGCAGGGGCTGGCAATCAGCCCCAGCATTTT. This translates into CSAAAGAGNQPQHF.

The V gene is TRBV20-1, the J gene TRBJ2-7; 8 bases map to TRBD1. Germline trimming cut 4 bases from V and 2 bases from J; bases unmatched to any gene: 1. The CDR3 consists of 12 residues. Germline V gene sequence: CDR1 DFQATT, CDR2 SNEGSKA (reference sequence). The CDR3 loop reads CSAKGQAYEQYF. CDR3 coding DNA: TGCAGTGCTAAGGGACAGGCCTACGAGCAGTACTTC.

There are a few counts of this clonotype. J is TRBJ1-6 and V is TRBV7-4; a weak D match, TRBD1 (6 bases). V lost 5 bases and J lost 10, with 12 bases in between. The CDR3 has 13 residues. Germline V gene lookup returns CDR1 SGHVT and CDR2 SQSDAQ. CDR3 residues: CASSGRGGSPLHF. The DNA for the CDR3 is TGTGCCAGCAGCGGCAGGGGCGGCTCACCCCTCCACTTT. Combining the CDR3 with reference TRBV7-4 and TRBJ1-6 gives the whole variable domain GAGVSQSPRYKVAKRGRDVALRCDSISGHVTLYWYRQTLGQGSEVLTYSQSDAQRDKSGRPSGRFSAERPERSVSTLKIQRTEQGDSAVYLCASSGRGGSPLHFGNGTRLTVT.

The sample holds a few counts of this clonotype. The chain joins TRBV12-3 or TRBV12-4 to TRBJ2-1, with 8 bases lining up with TRBD2. Trimming removed 5 bases from V and 9 bases from J; junction bases left unmatched: 6. The length of the CDR3 is 13 residues. The CDR3 coding sequence is TGTGCCAGCAGTCTCTCCGGGGGGGGTGAGCAGTTCTTC. This codes for CASSLSGGGEQFF.

This clonotype was observed once. This chain joins TRBV12-3 or TRBV12-4 and TRBJ2-1, with a tentative D call TRBD2 (6 bases). This CDR3 has 11 residues. Trimming cost V 5 bases and J 12 bases, with 11 bases left between them. This CDR3 reads CASSREDLQFF. The DNA of the CDR3 is TGTGCCAGCAGTAGGGAGGACCTGCAGTTCTTC.

The chain uses TRBV7-9 and TRBJ1-1; D is undetermined. The length of the CDR3 is 14 residues. V shed 3 bases and J shed 0 bases, with 8 bases lying between them. Germline V gene data show CDR1 as SEHNR and CDR2 as FQNEAQ (reference sequence). Here the CDR3 DNA reads TGTGCCAGCAGCTTTAGAAACATGAACACTGAAGCTTTCTTT. As protein: CASSFRNMNTEAFF.

V is TRBV29-1 and J is TRBJ1-5, with unresolved D. The CDR3 is 14 residues long. The V gene lost 6 bases and the J gene lost 3 bases, with 15 bases spanning the gap. Germline loops: CDR1 SQVTM, CDR2 ANQGSEA. The CDR3: CSVADGKYNQPQHF. In DNA form, the CDR3 reads TGCAGCGTCGCCGACGGAAAGTACAATCAGCCCCAGCATTTT. Drawing the rest from reference TRBV29-1 and TRBJ1-5, the complete variable domain is SAVISQKPSRDICQRGTSLTIQCQVDSQVTMMFWYRQQPGQSLTLIATANQGSEATYESGFVIDKFPISRPNLTFSTLTVSNMSPEDSSIYLCSVADGKYNQPQHFGDGTRLSIL.

This clonotype was picked up a small number of times. The chain uses TRBV24-1 and TRBJ1-1; no clear D. V lost 4 bases and J 6 bases, leaving 11 bases between the germline ends. Germline V lookup: CDR1 KGHDR, CDR2 SFDVKD. This CDR3 comprises 13 residues. The CDR3 loop is CATSESGRSEAFF. The CDR3 region has the DNA TGTGCCACCAGTGAAAGCGGGAGGTCTGAAGCTTTCTTT.

This clonotype was recorded many times. The chain couples TRBV7-2 to TRBJ1-3; no firm D call. The CDR3 totals 14 residues. Trimming cost V 0 bases and J 8 bases, with 11 bases left between them. From germline, CDR1 is SGHTA and CDR2 FQGNSA. This CDR3 reads CASSLARFRDTIYF. The CDR3 nucleotides read TGTGCCAGCAGCTTAGCCAGGTTTAGGGACACCATATATTTT.

CDR3 loop: CASSPGAQNTEAFF. CDR3 bases: TGTGCCAGCAGCCCCGGGGCTCAGAACACTGAAGCTTTCTTT. The V and J genes are TRBV9 and TRBJ1-1; maybe TRBD1 (5 bases). Trimming took 4 bases from V and 1 from J, leaving 11 bases between them. The CDR3 has 14 residues. Germline CDR1 and CDR2: SGDLS and YYNGEE. The full variable domain, completed using reference TRBV9 and TRBJ1-1, is DSGVTQTPKHLITATGQRVTLRCSPRSGDLSVYWYQQSLDQGLQFLIQYYNGEERAKGNILERFSAQQFPDLHSELNLSSLELGDSALYFCASSPGAQNTEAFFGQGTRLTVV.

Many counts were recorded for this clonotype. The chain is built from TRBV19 and TRBJ1-1; D is unclear. The CDR3 spans 15 residues. Trimming pared 7 bases from V and 0 bases from J, leaving 15 bases between. Germline V gives CDR1 LNHDA, CDR2 SQIVND (reference sequence). CDR3 in DNA: TGTGCCAGTACTATGAGGGCAGGAATGAACACTGAAGCTTTCTTT. Encoded protein: CASTMRAGMNTEAFF.

The genes are TRBV24-1 and TRBJ1-5; perhaps TRBD1 as D (5 bases). The germline V and J ends were trimmed by 4 bases and 2 bases, with 8 bases remaining between them. Looked up from germline, CDR1 is KGHDR and CDR2 is SFDVKD. This CDR3 has 14 residues. The DNA for the CDR3 is TGTGCCACCAGTGACCAGACAGGCAATCAGCCCCAGCATTTT. This sequence encodes CATSDQTGNQPQHF.